This TCR beta chain was recovered during a study of T cell changes during pregnancy in multiple sclerosis (dated by TCRdb to between 2017 and 2020). About the study as a whole: The study examined how the T cell repertoire changed over the course of pregnancy in women with multiple sclerosis.

Receptors were amplified or captured by the immunoSEQ multiplex PCR assay. This is the immuneACCESS table as TCRdb keeps it, with only in-frame sequences that have V and J called. A part of the clones is gone; compared with another copy, unresolved V genes explain less than half, and the rest is unexplained. The sample records roughly 11,000 clones, approximately 84% of which are singletons. Approximately 11% of the sample is taken by the ten largest. Unmatched junction bases come to 11, with V trimmed by 6 bases and J by 4 bases. The cysteine opens and the phenylalanine closes a CDR3 of 15 amino acids. Left in the record is the CDR3 DNA by itself, 45 bases read in frame from the first base. The germline V gene encodes CDR1 LNHDA and CDR2 SQIVND (reference sequence). In the case of this clone: It lacks a known antigen. The input lacks base qualities; no much larger clone sits a single base away.

Material: CD8+ T cells from peripheral blood mononuclear cells, obtained after pregnancy. The sequence is built from TRBV19 and TRBJ1-2; 7 junctional bases match TRBD1. The receptor was derived from a female donor in good health, enrolled as a control in a pregnancy study. The CDR3 in this case is CASSPTPTGVYGYTF. The nucleotide sequence reads as follows: TGTGCCAGTAGCCCTACCCCAACAGGGGTCTATGGCTACACCTTC.